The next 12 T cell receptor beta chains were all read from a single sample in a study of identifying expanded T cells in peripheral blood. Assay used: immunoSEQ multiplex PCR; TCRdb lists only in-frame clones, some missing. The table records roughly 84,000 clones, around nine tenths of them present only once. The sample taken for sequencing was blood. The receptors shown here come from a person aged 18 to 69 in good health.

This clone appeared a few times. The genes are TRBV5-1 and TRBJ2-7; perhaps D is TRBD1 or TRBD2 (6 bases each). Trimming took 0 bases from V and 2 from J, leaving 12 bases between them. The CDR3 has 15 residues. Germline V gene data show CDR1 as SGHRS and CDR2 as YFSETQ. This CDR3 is CASSLGGGQTYEQYF. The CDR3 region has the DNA TGCGCCAGCAGCTTGGGTGGGGGGCAGACCTACGAGCAGTACTTC.

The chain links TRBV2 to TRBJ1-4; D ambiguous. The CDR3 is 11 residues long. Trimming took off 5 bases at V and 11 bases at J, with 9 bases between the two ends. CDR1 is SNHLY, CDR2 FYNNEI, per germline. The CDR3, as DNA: TGTGCCAGCAGTCTACGTCAGAAACTGTTTTTT. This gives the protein CASSLRQKLFF.

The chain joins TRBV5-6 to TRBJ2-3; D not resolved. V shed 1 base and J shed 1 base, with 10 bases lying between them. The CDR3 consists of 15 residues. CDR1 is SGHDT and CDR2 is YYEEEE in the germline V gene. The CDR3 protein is CASSLSPDGTDTQYF. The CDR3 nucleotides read TGTGCCAGCAGCTTGTCGCCAGACGGCACAGATACGCAGTATTTT.

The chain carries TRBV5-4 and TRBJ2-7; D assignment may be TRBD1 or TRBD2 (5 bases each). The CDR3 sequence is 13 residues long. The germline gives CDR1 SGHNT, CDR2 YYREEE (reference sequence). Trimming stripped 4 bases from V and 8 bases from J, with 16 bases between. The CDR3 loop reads CASSRDPLGQQYF. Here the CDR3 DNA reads TGTGCCAGCAGCCGGGACCCCCTAGGGCAGCAGTACTTC.

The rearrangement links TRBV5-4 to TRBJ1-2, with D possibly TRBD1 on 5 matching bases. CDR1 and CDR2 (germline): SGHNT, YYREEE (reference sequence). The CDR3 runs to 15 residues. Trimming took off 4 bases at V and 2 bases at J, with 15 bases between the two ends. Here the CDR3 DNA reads TGTGCCAGCAGCCATGCCGGGACGAAAAACTATGGCTACACCTTC. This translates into CASSHAGTKNYGYTF.

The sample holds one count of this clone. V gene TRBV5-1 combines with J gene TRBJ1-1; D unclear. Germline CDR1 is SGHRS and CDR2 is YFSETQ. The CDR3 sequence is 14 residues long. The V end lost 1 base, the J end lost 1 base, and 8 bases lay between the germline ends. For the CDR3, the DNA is TGCGCCAGCAGCTTGAACACGGCGAACACTGAAGCTTTCTTT. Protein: CASSLNTANTEAFF.

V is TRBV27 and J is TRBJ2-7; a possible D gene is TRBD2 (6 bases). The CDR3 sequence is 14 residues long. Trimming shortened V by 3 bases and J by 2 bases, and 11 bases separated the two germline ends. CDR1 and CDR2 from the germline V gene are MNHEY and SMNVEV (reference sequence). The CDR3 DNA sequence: TGTGCCAGCAGTTTCTCGGGACTCACCTACGAGCAGTACTTC. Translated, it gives CASSFSGLTYEQYF.

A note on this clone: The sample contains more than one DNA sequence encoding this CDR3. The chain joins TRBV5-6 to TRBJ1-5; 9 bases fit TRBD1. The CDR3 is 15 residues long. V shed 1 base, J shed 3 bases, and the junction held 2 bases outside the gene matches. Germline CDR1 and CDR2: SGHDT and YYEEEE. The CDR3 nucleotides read TGTGCCAGCAGCTTGTGGGACAGGGACAATCAGCCCCAGCATTTT. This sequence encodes CASSLWDRDNQPQHF.

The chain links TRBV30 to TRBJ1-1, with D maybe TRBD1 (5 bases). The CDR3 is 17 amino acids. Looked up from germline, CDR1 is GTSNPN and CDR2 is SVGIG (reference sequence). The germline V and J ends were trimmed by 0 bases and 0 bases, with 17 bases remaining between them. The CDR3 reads CAWSVRRDSFMNTEAFF. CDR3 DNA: TGTGCCTGGAGTGTAAGAAGAGACAGCTTCATGAACACTGAAGCTTTCTTT.

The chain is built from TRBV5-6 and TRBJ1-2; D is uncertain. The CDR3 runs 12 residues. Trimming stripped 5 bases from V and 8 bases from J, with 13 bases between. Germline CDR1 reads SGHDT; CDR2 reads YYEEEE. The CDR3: CASRRDVIGYTF. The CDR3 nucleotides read TGTGCCAGCAGGCGTGATGTAATCGGCTACACCTTC.

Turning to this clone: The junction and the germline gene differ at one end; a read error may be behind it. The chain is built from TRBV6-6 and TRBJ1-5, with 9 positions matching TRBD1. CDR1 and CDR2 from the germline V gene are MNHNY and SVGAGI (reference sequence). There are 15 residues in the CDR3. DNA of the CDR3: TGTGCCAGCACTTACACACAGGGGGCCCGTCAGCCCCAGCATTTT. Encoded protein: CASTYTQGARQPQHF.

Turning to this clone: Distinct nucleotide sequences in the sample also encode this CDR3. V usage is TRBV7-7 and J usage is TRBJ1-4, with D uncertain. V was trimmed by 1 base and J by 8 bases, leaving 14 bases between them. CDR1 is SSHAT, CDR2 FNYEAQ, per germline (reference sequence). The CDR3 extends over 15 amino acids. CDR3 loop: CASSLGRGTGEKLFF. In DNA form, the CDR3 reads TGTGCCAGCAGCTTAGGTCGGGGAACGGGAGAAAAACTGTTTTTT. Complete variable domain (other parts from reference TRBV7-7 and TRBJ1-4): GAGVSQSPRYKVTKRGQDVTLRCDPISSHATLYWYQQALGQGPEFLTYFNYEAQPDKSGLPSDRFSAERPEGSISTLTIQRTEQRDSAMYRCASSLGRGTGEKLFFGSGTQLSVL.